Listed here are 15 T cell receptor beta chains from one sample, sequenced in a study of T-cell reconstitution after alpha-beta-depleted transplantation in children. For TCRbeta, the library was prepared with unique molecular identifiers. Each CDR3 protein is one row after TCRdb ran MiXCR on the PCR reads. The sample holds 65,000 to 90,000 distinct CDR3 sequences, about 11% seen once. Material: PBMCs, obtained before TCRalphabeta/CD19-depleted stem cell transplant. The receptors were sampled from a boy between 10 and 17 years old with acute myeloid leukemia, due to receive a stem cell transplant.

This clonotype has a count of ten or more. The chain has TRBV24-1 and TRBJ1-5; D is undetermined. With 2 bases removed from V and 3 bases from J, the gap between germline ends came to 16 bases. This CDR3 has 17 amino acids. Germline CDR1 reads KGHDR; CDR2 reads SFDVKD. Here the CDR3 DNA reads TGTGCCACCAGTGATTCCGGTCCGGGCGGCCACAATCAGCCCCAGCATTTT. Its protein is CATSDSGPGGHNQPQHF.

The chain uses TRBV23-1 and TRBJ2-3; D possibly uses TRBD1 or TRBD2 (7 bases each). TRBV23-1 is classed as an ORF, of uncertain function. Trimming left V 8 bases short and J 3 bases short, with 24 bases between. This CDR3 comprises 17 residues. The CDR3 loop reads CASCALADRQSTDTQYF. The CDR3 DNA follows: TGCGCCAGCTGTGCCCTAGCGGACAGGCAATCTACAGATACGCAGTATTTT.

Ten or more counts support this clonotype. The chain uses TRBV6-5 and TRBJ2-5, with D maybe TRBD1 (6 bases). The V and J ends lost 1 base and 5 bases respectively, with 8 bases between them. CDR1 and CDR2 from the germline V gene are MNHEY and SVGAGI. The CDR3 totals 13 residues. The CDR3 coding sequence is TGTGCCAGCAGTTACTTGAGGGGGGAGACCCAGTACTTC. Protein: CASSYLRGETQYF.

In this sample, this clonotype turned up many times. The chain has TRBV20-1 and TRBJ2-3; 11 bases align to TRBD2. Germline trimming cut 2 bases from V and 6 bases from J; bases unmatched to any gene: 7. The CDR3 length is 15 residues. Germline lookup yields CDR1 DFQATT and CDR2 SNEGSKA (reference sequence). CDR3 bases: TGCAGTGCTAGATTAACTAGCGGGAGATTTGATACGCAGTATTTT. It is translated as CSARLTSGRFDTQYF.

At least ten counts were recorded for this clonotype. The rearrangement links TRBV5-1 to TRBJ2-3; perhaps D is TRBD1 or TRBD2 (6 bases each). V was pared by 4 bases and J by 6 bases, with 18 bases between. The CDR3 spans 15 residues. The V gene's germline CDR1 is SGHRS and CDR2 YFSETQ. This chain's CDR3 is CASSERGDLGDTQYF. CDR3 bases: TGCGCCAGCAGCGAAAGGGGGGACCTAGGGGATACGCAGTATTTT.

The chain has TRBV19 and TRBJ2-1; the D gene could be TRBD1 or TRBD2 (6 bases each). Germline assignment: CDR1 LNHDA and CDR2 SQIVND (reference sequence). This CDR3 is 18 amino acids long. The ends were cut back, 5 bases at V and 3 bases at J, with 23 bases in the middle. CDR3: CASSSHPVTGADYNEQFF. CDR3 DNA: TGTGCCAGTAGTTCACACCCGGTCACGGGGGCCGACTACAATGAGCAGTTCTTC.

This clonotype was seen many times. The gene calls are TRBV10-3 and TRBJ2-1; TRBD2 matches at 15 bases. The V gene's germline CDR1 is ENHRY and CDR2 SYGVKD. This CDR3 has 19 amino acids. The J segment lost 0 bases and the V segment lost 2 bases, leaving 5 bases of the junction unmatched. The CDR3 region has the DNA TGTGCCATCAGTGAGCCAGGACTAGCGGGAGGGGGCTCCTACAATGAGCAGTTCTTC. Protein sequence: CAISEPGLAGGGSYNEQFF.

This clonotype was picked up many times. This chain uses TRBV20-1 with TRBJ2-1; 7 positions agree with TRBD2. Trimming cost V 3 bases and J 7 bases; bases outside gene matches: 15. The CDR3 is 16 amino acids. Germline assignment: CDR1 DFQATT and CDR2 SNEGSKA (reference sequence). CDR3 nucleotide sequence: TGCAGTGCTAGGTGGTACGGGACTACAAAAAGGAATGAGCAGTTCTTC. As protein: CSARWYGTTKRNEQFF.

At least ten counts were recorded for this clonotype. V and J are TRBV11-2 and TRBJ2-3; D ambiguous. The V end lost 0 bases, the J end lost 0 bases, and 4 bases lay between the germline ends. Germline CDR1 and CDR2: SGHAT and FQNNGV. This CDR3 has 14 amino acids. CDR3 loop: CASSLDISTDTQYF. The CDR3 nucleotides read TGTGCCAGCAGCTTAGATATTAGCACAGATACGCAGTATTTT.

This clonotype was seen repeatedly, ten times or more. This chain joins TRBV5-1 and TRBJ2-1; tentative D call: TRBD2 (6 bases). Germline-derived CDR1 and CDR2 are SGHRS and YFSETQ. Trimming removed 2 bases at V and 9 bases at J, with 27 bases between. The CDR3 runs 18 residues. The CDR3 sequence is CASSLGDGRDKWHGEQFF. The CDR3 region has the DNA TGCGCCAGCAGCTTAGGAGACGGGCGGGATAAGTGGCACGGTGAGCAGTTCTTC. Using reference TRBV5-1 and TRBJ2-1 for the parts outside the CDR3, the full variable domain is KAGVTQTPRYLIKTRGQQVTLSCSPISGHRSVSWYQQTPGQGLQFLFEYFSETQRNKGNFPGRFSGRQFSNSRSEMNVSTLELGDSALYLCASSLGDGRDKWHGEQFFGPGTRLTVL.

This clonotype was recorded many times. The chain's CDR3 is CASWGSSYNSPLHF. CDR3 coding DNA: TGTGCCAGCTGGGGAAGCTCCTATAATTCACCCCTCCACTTT. The gene calls are TRBV6-1 and TRBJ1-6; D gene ambiguous. V was pared by 8 bases and J by 0 bases, with 8 bases between. CDR3 length: 14 amino acids. Germline loops: CDR1 MNHNS, CDR2 SASEGT.

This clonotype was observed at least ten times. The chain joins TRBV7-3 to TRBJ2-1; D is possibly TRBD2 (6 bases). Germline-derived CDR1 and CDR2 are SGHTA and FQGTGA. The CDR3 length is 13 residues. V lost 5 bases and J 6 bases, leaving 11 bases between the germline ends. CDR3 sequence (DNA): TGTGCCAGCAGCCGGGACTTTTCCAATGAGCAGTTCTTC. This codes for CASSRDFSNEQFF.

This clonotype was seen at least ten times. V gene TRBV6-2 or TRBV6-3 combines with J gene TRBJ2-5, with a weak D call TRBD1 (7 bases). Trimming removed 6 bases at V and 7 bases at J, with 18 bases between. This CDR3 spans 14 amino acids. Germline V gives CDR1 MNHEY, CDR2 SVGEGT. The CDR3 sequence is CASSVYRGGGTQYF. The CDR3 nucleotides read TGTGCCAGCAGCGTATACAGGGGAGGAGGGACCCAGTACTTC.

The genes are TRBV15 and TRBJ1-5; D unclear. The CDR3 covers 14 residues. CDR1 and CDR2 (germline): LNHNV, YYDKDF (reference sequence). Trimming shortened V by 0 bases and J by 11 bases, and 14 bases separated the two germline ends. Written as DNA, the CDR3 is TGTGCCACCAGCAGAGAAGGCTTGAGAGAGGCCCAGCATTTT. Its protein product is CATSREGLREAQHF.

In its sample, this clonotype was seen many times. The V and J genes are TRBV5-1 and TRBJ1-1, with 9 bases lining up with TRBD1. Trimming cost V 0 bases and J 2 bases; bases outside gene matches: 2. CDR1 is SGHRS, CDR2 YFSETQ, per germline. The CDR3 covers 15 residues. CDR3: CASSLGGQGNTEAFF. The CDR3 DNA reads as TGCGCCAGCAGCTTGGGGGGACAGGGAAACACTGAAGCTTTCTTT.